The T cell receptor (beta chain) described here comes from a study of beta chain features in type 1 diabetes. The study's findings and limits: Cells carrying high TCR expression could end up over-represented when cDNA is sequenced.

Since all of the isolated RNA was reverse transcribed, expressed TCRB transcripts were what got sequenced. Clones were read by immunoSEQ multiplex PCR, and TCRdb kept only the in-frame ones, dropping some. The sample yields 220,000 or so clones, about 71% seen once. On this clone itself: Its cognate antigen is unknown.

The germline gives CDR1 SQVTM, CDR2 ANQGSEA. V was shortened by 5 bases and J by 5 bases, with 19 bases between the two germline ends. The CDR3 is 14 amino acids. The sample comprised naive CD4+ T cells from blood. The chain uses TRBV29-1 and TRBJ2-7; TRBD1 might be the D (6 bases). The TCR comes from a man aged 25 to 40 in good health. The CDR3 region is CSVNIGTGTHEQYF. CDR3 nucleotide sequence: TGCAGCGTTAATATCGGAACAGGGACCCACGAGCAGTACTTC.